This T cell receptor (beta chain) was captured in a study of cytomegalovirus exposure and HLA in healthy donors. General study findings and limits: The authors reported that TCR beta sequences could predict HLA-A and HLA-B alleles. These predictions were accurate for most subjects in the first cohort. A later analysis by the authors found several of the most significant clusters apparently linked to common viral pathogens. As a later analysis showed, a missense DCLRE1C variant was linked to trimming of TCR beta V- and J-genes. The majority of CMV-associated TCR beta chains were reported as apparently HLA-restricted in a later analysis.

Worth noting for this clone: Its antigen is as yet unknown.

PCR was performed using 60 Vbeta and 13 Jbeta primers. Method: immunoSEQ multiplex PCR; TCRdb's copy keeps in-frame clones and lacks some. The data contain 100,000 to 150,000 clones, 75% to 85% of them singletons. The length of the CDR3 is 12 residues. Germline assignment: CDR1 MDHEN and CDR2 SYDVKM. The V and J ends lost 6 bases and 5 bases respectively, with 10 bases between them. This sequence joins TRBV28 and TRBJ2-5; TRBD1 might be the D (5 bases). Material for sequencing was PBMCs. This clonotype was obtained from a man between 35 and 55 years old in good health and CMV-seronegative. The CDR3 DNA reads as TGTGCCAGCAGAACAGGTCGGGAGACCCAGTACTTC. This gives the protein CASRTGRETQYF.